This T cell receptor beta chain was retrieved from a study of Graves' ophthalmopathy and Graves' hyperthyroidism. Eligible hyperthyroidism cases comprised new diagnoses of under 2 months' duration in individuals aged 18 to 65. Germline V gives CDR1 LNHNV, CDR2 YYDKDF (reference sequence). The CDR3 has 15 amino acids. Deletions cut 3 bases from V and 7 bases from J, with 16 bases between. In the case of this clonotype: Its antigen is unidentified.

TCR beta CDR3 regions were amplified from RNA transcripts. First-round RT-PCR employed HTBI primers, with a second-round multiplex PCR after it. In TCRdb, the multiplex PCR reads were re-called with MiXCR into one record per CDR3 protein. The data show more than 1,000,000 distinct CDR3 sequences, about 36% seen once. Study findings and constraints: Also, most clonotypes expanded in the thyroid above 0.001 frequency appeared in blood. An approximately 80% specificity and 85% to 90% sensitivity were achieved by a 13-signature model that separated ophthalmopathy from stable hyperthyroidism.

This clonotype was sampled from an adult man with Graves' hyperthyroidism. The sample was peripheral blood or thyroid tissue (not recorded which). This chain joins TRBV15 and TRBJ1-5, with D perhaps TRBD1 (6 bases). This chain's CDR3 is CATSSTGSPSQPQHF. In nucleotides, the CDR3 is TGTGCCACCAGCAGTACAGGGTCCCCCTCGCAGCCCCAGCATTTT. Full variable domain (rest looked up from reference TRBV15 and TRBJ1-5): DAMVIQNPRYQVTQFGKPVTLSCSQTLNHNVMYWYQQKSSQAPKLLFHYYDKDFNNEADTPDNFQSRRPNTSFCFLDIRSPGLGDTAMYLCATSSTGSPSQPQHFGDGTRLSIL.